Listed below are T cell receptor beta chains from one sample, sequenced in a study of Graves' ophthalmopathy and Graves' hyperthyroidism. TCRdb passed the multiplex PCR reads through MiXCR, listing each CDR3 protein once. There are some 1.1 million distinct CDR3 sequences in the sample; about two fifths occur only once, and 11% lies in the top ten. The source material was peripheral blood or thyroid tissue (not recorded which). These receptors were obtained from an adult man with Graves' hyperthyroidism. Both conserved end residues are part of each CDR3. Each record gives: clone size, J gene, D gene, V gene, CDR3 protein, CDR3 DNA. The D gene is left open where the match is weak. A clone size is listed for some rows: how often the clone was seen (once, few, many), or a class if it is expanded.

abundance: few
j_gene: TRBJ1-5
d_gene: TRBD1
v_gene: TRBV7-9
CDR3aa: CAVGQGNQPQHF
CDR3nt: TGTGCCGTGGGACAGGGAAATCAGCCCCAGCATTTT

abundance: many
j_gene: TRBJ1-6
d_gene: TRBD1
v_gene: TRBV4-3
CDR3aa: CASSQEAGTGTTYNSPLHF
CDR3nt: TGCGCCAGCAGCCAAGAAGCCGGGACAGGGACCACATATAATTCACCCCTCCACTTT

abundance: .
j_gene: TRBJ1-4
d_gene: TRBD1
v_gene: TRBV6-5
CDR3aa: CASRDRGGSEKLFF
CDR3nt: TGTGCCAGCAGGGACAGGGGGGGAAGCGAAAAACTGTTTTTT

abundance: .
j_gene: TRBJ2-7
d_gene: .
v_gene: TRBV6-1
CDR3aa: CASSRDRDDHHEQYF
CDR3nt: TGTGCCAGCAGTCGCGACAGAGACGACCACCACGAGCAGTACTTC

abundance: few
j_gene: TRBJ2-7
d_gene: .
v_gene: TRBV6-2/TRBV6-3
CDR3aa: CASSQSKRAEQYF
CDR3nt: TGTGCCAGCAGTCAATCGAAACGGGCCGAGCAGTACTTC

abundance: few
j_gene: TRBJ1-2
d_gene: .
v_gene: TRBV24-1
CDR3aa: CATSGGLGYTF
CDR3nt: TGTGCCACCAGTGGTGGCCTCGGCTACACCTTC

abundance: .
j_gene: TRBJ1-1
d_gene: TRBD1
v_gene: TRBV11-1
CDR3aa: CASSPRTGETFF
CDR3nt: TGTGCCAGCAGCCCAAGGACAGGGGAAACTTTCTTT

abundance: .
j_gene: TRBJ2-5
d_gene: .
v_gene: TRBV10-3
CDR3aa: CASSFGTETPETQYF
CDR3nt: TGTGCCAGCAGTTTCGGTACCGAAACGCCGGAGACCCAGTACTTC

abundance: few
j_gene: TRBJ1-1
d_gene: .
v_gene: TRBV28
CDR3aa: CASCLSVMNTEAFF
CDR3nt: TGTGCCAGCTGTCTCTCCGTCATGAACACTGAAGCTTTCTTT

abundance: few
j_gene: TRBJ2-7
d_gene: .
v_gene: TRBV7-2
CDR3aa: CASSLSAGADFDSYEQYF
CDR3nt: TGTGCCAGCAGCTTATCTGCGGGGGCGGACTTCGACTCCTACGAGCAGTACTTC

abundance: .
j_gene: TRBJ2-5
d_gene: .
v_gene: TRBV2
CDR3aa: CASILQDSTQYF
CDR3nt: TGTGCCAGCATCCTACAGGACTCAACCCAGTACTTC

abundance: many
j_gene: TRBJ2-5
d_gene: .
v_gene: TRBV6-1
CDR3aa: CASSEGTQETQYF
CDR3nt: TGTGCCAGCAGTGAAGGCACCCAAGAGACCCAGTACTTC

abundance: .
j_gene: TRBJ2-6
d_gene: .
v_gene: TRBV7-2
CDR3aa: CASSTQGGNSGANVLTF
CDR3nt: TGTGCCAGCAGCACCCAAGGGGGGAACTCTGGGGCCAACGTCCTGACTTTC

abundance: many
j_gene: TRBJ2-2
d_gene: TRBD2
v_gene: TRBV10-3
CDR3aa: CATTPTSGTTTGELFF
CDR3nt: TGTGCCACTACCCCGACTAGCGGGACGACCACCGGGGAGCTGTTTTTT

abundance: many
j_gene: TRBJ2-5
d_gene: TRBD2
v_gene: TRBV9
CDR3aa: CASSVAGGGEETQYF
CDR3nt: TGTGCCAGCAGCGTCGCAGGCGGGGGTGAGGAGACCCAGTACTTC

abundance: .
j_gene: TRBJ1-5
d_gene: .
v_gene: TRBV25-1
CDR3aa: CARDQGRPQHF
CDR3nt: TGTGCTAGAGATCAGGGTCGGCCCCAGCATTTT

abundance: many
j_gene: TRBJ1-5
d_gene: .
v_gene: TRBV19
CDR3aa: CASKQHSAPSNQPQHF
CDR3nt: TGTGCCAGTAAGCAACACTCGGCCCCAAGCAATCAGCCCCAGCATTTT

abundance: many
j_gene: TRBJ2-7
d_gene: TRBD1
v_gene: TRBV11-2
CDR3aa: CASSSTWTGYSYEQYF
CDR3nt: TGTGCCAGCAGCTCCACATGGACAGGGTACTCCTACGAGCAGTACTTC

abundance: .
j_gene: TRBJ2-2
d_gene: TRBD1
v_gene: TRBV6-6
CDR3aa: CASSWSGGLNTGELSW
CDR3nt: TGTGCCAGCAGTTGGTCAGGGGGCCTGAACACCGGGGAGCTGTCTTGG

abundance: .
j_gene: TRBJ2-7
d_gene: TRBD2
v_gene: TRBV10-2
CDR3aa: CAAGLAGAYEQYF
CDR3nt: TGTGCCGCCGGACTAGCGGGAGCCTACGAGCAGTACTTC

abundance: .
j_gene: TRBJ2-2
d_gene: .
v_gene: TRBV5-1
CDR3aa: CASSFSQGSNTGELFF
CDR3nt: TGCGCCAGCAGCTTCAGTCAGGGTTCGAACACCGGGGAGCTGTTTTTT

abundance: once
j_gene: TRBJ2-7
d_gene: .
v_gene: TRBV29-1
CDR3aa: CSVEDWGDYEQYF
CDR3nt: TGCAGCGTTGAAGATTGGGGAGACTACGAGCAGTACTTC

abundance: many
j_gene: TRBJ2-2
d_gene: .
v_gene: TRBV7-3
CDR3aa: CASSPLGARELFF
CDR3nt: TGTGCCAGCAGCCCATTGGGGGCACGGGAGCTGTTTTTT

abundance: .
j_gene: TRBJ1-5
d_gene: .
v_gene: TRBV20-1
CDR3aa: CSASSRGGNQPQHF
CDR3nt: TGCAGTGCCAGCAGTCGCGGGGGGAATCAGCCCCAGCATTTT

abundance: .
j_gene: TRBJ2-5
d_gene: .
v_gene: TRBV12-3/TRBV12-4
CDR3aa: CASSFQGGKETQYF
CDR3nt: TGTGCCAGCAGTTTTCAGGGGGGGAAAGAGACCCAGTACTTC

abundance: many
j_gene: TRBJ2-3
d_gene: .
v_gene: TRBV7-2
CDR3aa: CASSSVSTDTQYF
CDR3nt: TGTGCCAGCAGCTCAGTCAGCACAGATACGCAGTATTTT

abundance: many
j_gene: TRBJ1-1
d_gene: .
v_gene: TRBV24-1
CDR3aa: CATRGRRDTEAFF
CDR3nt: TGTGCCACCAGGGGACGTAGAGACACTGAAGCTTTCTTT

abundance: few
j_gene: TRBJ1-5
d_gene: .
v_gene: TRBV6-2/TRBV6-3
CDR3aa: CASSYRGGSDQPQHF
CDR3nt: TGTGCCAGCAGTTACCGAGGGGGGTCGGATCAGCCCCAGCATTTT

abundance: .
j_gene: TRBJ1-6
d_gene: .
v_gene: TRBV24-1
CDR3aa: CATGTEQRETQGSADSPLHF
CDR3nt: TGTGCCACGGGAACCGAACAGCGGGAGACCCAGGGGTCCGCCGATTCACCCCTCCACTTT

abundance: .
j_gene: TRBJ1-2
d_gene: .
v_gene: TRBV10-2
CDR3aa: CASSLHRGPGSYGYTF
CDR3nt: TGTGCCAGCAGTTTACACCGGGGCCCAGGGTCCTATGGCTACACCTTC

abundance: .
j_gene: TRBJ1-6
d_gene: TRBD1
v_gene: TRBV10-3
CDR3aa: CAIRWTGASPLHF
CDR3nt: TGTGCCATCAGATGGACAGGGGCTTCACCCCTCCACTTT

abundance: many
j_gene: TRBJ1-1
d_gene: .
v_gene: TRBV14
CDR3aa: CASSQRAMGIRGAFF
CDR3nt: TGTGCCAGCAGCCAAAGGGCGATGGGGATCAGGGGAGCTTTCTTT

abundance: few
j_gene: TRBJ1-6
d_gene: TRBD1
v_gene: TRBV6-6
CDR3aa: CASSPTGQGGNSPLHF
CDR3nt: TGTGCCAGCAGTCCCACAGGACAGGGAGGGAATTCACCCCTCCACTTT

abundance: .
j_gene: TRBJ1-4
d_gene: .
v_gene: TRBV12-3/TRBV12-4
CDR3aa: CASSFRQFSEKLFF
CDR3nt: TGTGCCAGCAGTTTCCGACAGTTTAGTGAAAAACTGTTTTTT

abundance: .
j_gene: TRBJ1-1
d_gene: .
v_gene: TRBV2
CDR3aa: CASGRGTAFF
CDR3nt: TGTGCCAGCGGTCGGGGGACGGCTTTCTTT

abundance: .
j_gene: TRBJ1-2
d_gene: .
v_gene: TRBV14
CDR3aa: CASSAGLYGYTF
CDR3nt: TGTGCCAGCAGCGCGGGCCTATATGGCTACACCTTC

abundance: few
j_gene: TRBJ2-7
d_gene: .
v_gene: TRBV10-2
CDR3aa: CASSYSAGSYEQYF
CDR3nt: TGTGCCAGCAGTTACTCTGCTGGCTCCTACGAGCAGTACTTC

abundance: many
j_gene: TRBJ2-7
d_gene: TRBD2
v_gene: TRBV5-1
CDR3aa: CASSLGLAGIDEQYF
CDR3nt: TGCGCCAGCAGCCTGGGACTAGCGGGAATCGACGAGCAGTACTTC

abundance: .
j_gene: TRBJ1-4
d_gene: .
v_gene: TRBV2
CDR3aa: CASTGSVTTNEKLFF
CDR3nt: TGTGCCAGCACAGGGTCCGTGACGACTAATGAAAAACTGTTTTTT

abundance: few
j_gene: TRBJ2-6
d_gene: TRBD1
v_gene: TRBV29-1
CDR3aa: CSVGDTGGAGANVLTF
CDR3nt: TGCAGCGTTGGGGATACAGGGGGCGCTGGGGCCAACGTCCTGACTTTC

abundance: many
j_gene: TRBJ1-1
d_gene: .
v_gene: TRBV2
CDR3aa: CASGGAVNTEAFF
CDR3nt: TGTGCCAGCGGAGGGGCGGTGAACACTGAAGCTTTCTTT

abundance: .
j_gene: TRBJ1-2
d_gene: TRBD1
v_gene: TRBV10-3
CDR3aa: CAISRQGANYGYTF
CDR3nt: TGTGCCATCAGTAGACAGGGGGCGAACTATGGCTACACCTTC

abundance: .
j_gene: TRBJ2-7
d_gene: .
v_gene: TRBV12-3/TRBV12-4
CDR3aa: CASSKDTTYEQYF
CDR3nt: TGTGCCAGCAGCAAAGACACTACCTACGAGCAGTACTTC

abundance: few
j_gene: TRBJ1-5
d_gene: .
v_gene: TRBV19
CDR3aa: CASSARGRNQPQHF
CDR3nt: TGTGCCAGTAGTGCCAGGGGACGCAATCAGCCCCAGCATTTT

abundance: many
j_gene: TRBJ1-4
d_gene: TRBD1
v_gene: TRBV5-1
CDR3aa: CASSFGQGREKLFF
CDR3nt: TGTGCCAGCAGCTTCGGACAGGGCCGAGAAAAACTGTTTTTT

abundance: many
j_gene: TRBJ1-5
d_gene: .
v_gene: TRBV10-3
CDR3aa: CAISESHRNQPQHF
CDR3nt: TGTGCCATCAGTGAATCACACAGAAATCAGCCCCAGCATTTT

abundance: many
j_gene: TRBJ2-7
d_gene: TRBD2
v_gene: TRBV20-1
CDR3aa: CSARTSGTYEQYF
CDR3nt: TGCAGTGCACGGACTAGCGGTACCTACGAGCAGTACTTC

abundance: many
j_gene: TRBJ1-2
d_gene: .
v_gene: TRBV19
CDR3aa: CASSTKDSYGYTF
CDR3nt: TGTGCCAGTAGTACCAAGGACAGCTATGGCTACACCTTC

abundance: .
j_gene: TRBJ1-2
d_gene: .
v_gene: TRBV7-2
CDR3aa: CAEQLSRVADGYTF
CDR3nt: TGTGCCGAGCAGCTCAGCAGGGTAGCAGATGGCTACACCTTC

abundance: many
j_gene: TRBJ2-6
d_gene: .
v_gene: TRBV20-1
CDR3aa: CSLRGPGANVLTF
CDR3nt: TGCAGTCTACGGGGACCTGGGGCCAACGTCCTGACTTTC

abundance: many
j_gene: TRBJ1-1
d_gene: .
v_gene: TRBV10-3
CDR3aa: CAISEGSGAFF
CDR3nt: TGTGCCATCAGTGAGGGGTCTGGAGCTTTCTTT

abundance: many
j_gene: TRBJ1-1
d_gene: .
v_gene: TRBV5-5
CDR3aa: CASSFNQGSTEAFF
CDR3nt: TGTGCCAGCAGCTTCAATCAGGGGTCCACTGAAGCTTTCTTT

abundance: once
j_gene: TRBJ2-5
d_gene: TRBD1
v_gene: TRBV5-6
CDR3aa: CASSTGDRGETQYF
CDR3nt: TGTGCCAGCAGCACAGGGGACAGGGGGGAGACCCAGTACTTC